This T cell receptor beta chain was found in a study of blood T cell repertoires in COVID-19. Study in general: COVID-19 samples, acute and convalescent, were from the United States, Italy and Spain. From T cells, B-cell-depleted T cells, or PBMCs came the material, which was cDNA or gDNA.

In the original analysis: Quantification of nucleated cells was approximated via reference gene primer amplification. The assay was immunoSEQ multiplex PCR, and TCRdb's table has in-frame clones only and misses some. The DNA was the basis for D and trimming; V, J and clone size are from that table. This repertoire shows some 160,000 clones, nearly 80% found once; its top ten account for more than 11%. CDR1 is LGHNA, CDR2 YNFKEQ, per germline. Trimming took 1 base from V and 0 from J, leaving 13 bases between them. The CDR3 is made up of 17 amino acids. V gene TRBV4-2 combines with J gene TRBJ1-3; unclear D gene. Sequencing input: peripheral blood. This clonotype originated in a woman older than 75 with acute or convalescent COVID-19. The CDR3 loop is CASSQASDLSSGNTIYF. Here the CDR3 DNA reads TGTGCCAGCAGCCAAGCGTCTGACTTAAGCTCTGGAAACACCATATATTTT.